A selection of T cell receptor beta chains follows, all from one sample in a study of cytomegalovirus exposure and HLA in healthy donors. Measured with immunoSEQ multiplex PCR; TCRdb has only the in-frame clones, and not every one. The sample has 200,000 to 250,000 clones; 85% to 90% are singletons. The sample consisted of PBMCs. All receptors come from a man aged 18 to 35 in good health and CMV-seronegative. CDR3s include the opening cysteine and the closing phenylalanine or tryptophan. D genes are given only for firm matches. Some rows have no size entry. The others give once, few or many, or a class for an expanded clone.

v_gene	j_gene	d_gene	abundance	CDR3aa	CDR3nt
TRBV27	TRBJ1-1	-	-	CASSLQGRNTEAFF	TGTGCCAGCAGTTTACAAGGGAGAAACACTGAAGCTTTCTTT
TRBV12-5	TRBJ2-2	-	-	CASGSGSNTGELFF	TGTGCTAGTGGTTCGGGGTCAAACACCGGGGAGCTGTTTTTT
TRBV6-1	TRBJ2-7	-	once	CASERTGSYEQYF	TGTGCCAGCGAACGAACAGGTTCCTACGAGCAGTACTTC
TRBV9	TRBJ2-7	-	-	CASSPRTGRPFEQYF	TGTGCCAGCAGCCCCCGTACAGGGCGGCCTTTCGAGCAGTACTTC
TRBV6-1	TRBJ2-2	TRBD2	-	CASSPLAGDTGELFF	TGTGCCAGCAGCCCGCTAGCGGGAGACACCGGGGAGCTGTTTTTT
TRBV4-1	TRBJ2-7	TRBD1	-	CASSQTGQGTYEQYF	TGCGCCAGCAGCCAAACCGGACAGGGGACCTACGAGCAGTACTTC
TRBV27	TRBJ2-5	TRBD1	-	CASSLGGPETQYF	TGTGCCAGCAGCTTAGGGGGCCCAGAGACCCAGTACTTC
TRBV5-1	TRBJ1-1	-	once	CASSAGPRNTEAFF	TGCGCCAGCAGCGCGGGACCCCGTAACACTGAAGCTTTCTTT
TRBV11-3	TRBJ2-3	TRBD2	-	CASSFGLAGEVGTDTQYF	TGTGCCAGCAGCTTCGGACTAGCGGGAGAAGTCGGCACAGATACGCAGTATTTT
TRBV6-5	TRBJ1-2	TRBD1	once	CASRRGTGVNYGYTF	TGTGCCAGCAGGCGAGGGACAGGGGTTAACTATGGCTACACCTTC
TRBV11-2	TRBJ2-7	TRBD1	-	CASSTPRQGWYEQYF	TGTGCCAGCAGCACCCCCCGACAGGGATGGTACGAGCAGTACTTC
TRBV7-2	TRBJ2-7	TRBD2	once	CASSQGTSGTYEQYF	TGTGCCAGCAGCCAGGGGACTAGCGGTACCTACGAGCAGTACTTC
TRBV29-1	TRBJ2-1	TRBD2	-	CSASSGNNEQFF	TGCAGCGCTTCTAGCGGGAACAATGAGCAGTTCTTC
TRBV30	TRBJ2-7	-	-	CAWSSGAEQYF	TGTGCCTGGAGTAGTGGAGCCGAGCAGTACTTC
TRBV4-3	TRBJ2-7	-	-	CASSPAADSYEQYF	TGCGCCAGCAGCCCGGCAGCGGATTCCTACGAGCAGTACTTC
TRBV28	TRBJ2-7	TRBD2	-	CASSVSLADHSYEQYF	TGTGCCAGCAGTGTATCTCTAGCGGATCACTCCTACGAGCAGTACTTC
TRBV15	TRBJ2-3	TRBD2	once	CATSRGGALAGLTDTQYF	TGTGCCACCAGCAGAGGAGGAGCACTAGCGGGACTCACAGATACGCAGTATTTT
TRBV6-5	TRBJ1-1	-	-	CASSSGTGDTEAFF	TGTGCCAGCAGTAGCGGGACGGGGGACACTGAAGCTTTCTTT
TRBV9	TRBJ1-6	-	few	CASSQGRTLHF	TGTGCCAGCAGCCAGGGTCGGACCCTCCACTTT
TRBV25-1	TRBJ2-7	-	-	CASSDSSSQYF	TGTGCCAGCAGTGATAGTTCTAGTCAGTACTTC
TRBV5-1	TRBJ2-7	TRBD2	-	CASSLGLELAQTYEQYF	TGCGCCAGCAGCTTGGGTTTAGAACTAGCGCAAACCTACGAGCAGTACTTC
TRBV6-4	TRBJ2-1	TRBD2	once	CASIPGTSGSSYNEQFF	TGTGCCAGCATACCCGGGACTAGCGGGAGCTCCTACAATGAGCAGTTCTTC
TRBV10-1	TRBJ1-6	TRBD1	few	CATKDRENSPLHF	TGCGCCACCAAGGACAGGGAAAATTCACCCCTCCACTTT
TRBV9	TRBJ2-1	TRBD2	-	CASSVSRLAGESEQFF	TGTGCCAGCAGCGTATCAAGGCTAGCGGGAGAGTCTGAGCAGTTCTTC
TRBV4-3	TRBJ2-5	-	once	CASSQAWLQETQYF	TGCGCCAGCAGCCAAGCGTGGCTGCAAGAGACCCAGTACTTC
TRBV2	TRBJ2-1	TRBD2	few	CAGGLVDNEQFF	TGTGCCGGGGGACTAGTGGACAATGAGCAGTTCTTC
TRBV13	TRBJ1-2	-	once	CASSLSPTATSDGYTF	TGTGCCAGCAGCTTAAGCCCGACAGCGACCTCCGACGGCTACACCTTC
TRBV6-5	TRBJ1-1	-	once	CASSYLSEGNTEAFF	TGTGCCAGCAGTTACTTAAGTGAGGGAAACACTGAAGCTTTCTTT
TRBV27	TRBJ2-3	-	-	CASSFPGTDTQYF	TGTGCCAGCAGTTTCCCCGGCACAGATACGCAGTATTTT
TRBV7-9	TRBJ1-4	-	-	CASSSTRGNEKLFF	TGTGCCAGCAGCTCTACCCGGGGGAATGAAAAACTGTTTTTT
TRBV9	TRBJ2-2	-	-	CASSVGRLDTGELFF	TGTGCCAGCAGCGTAGGCAGGCTTGACACCGGGGAGCTGTTTTTT
TRBV5-1	TRBJ2-1	-	-	CASNEGGSYNEQFF	TGCGCCAGCAACGAGGGCGGCTCCTACAATGAGCAGTTCTTC
TRBV30	TRBJ1-1	-	-	CAWSVPGEAFF	TGTGCCTGGAGTGTACCAGGGGAAGCTTTCTTT
TRBV7-9	TRBJ2-7	-	-	CASSLEGTPHYF	TGTGCCAGCAGCTTAGAAGGGACACCACATTACTTC
TRBV6-5	TRBJ2-7	TRBD1	few	CASSTQTGLGEQYF	TGTGCCAGCAGCACTCAGACAGGGCTAGGGGAGCAGTACTTC
TRBV5-4	TRBJ1-3	-	few	CASSLSQGLPGNTIYF	TGTGCCAGCAGCTTGTCCCAGGGGTTACCTGGAAACACCATATATTTT
TRBV19	TRBJ1-2	TRBD1	-	CASSIVSGGPAGYTF	TGTGCCAGTAGTATTGTTTCAGGGGGCCCGGCTGGCTACACCTTC